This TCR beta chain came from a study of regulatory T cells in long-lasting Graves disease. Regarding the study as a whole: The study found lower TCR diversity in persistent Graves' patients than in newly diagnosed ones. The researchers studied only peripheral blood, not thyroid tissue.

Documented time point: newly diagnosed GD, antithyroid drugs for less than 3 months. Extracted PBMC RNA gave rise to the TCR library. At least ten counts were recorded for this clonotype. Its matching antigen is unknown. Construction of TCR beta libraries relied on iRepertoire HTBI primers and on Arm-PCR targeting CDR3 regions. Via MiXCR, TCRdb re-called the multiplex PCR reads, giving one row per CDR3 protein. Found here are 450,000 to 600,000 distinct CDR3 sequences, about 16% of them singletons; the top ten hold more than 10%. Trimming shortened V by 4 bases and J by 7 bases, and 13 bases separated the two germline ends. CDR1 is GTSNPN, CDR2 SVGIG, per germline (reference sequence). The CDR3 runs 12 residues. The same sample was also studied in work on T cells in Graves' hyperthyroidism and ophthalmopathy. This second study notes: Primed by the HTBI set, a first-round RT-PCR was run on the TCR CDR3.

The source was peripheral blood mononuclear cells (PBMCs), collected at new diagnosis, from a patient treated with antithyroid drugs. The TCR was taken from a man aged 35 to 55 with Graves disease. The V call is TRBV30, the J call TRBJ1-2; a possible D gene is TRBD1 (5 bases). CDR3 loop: CAWTGGTLGYTF. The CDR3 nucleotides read TGTGCCTGGACCGGAGGGACCCTTGGCTACACCTTC.